What follows describes a single TCR beta chain. This entry is derived from a study of CD8 T cells in Susac syndrome. After extraction with the RNeasy kit, roughly 0.5 to 1 ug of the RNA was reverse transcribed using random hexamers. By means of immunoSEQ multiplex PCR, TCR beta CDR3 spanning 54 Vbeta and 13 Jbeta underwent amplification. TCRdb passed the immunoSEQ multiplex PCR reads through MiXCR, listing each CDR3 protein once. This sample has hundreds of thousands of distinct CDR3 sequences, with 89% found just once. V dropped 5 bases and J dropped 7; count of bases not matched to a gene: 7. The length of the CDR3 is 14 residues. CD8+ and CD4+ T cells from blood underwent TCR beta sequencing, which was carried out in a high-throughput format. The multiple sclerosis controls comprised treatment-naive patients whose relapsing-remitting disease was stable or active. While CD8+ and CD4+ T cells were isolated negatively, TEMRA cells were enriched by FACS.

The sequence came from a human donor with multiple sclerosis. Sequenced sample: CD8+ T cells from PBMCs. The chain couples TRBV12-3 or TRBV12-4 to TRBJ1-4; TRBD1 aligns across 7 bases. CDR3 nucleotide sequence: TGTGCCAGCAGTGCAGGGGGGTTTGGTGAAAAACTGTTTTTT. As protein: CASSAGGFGEKLFF.